This T cell receptor (beta chain) was sequenced in a study of CD8 T cells in ankylosing spondylitis (dated by TCRdb to 2017 to 2019). Regarding the research as a whole: The study profiled T cell receptor beta repertoires in healthy donors and ankylosing spondylitis patients to find disease-linked TCR variants. Samples of peripheral blood were taken, and for ankylosing spondylitis patients, synovial fluid was collected as well. The full study cohort comprised around 23 ankylosing spondylitis patients and approximately 100 healthy donors.

This clonotype has a single count. Its antigen remains undetermined. Base quality data are lacking; no much larger clone is found one base away. One read alone lends weak support. Sequenced using an Illumina HiSeq 2500. TCR beta libraries were prepared by quantitative 5'-RACE with molecular barcodes. Per the original workflow: A new computational method, built on a probabilistic model of VDJ rearrangement, was used to identify disease-linked TCR variants. Using fastp at Q25 and MiXCR, TCRdb reprocessed the public reads and kept productive beta chains. Rows with one shared CDR3 protein collapse into an entry with the most common genes and DNA. The authors' filters were not applied to this entry. The sample records about 390,000 distinct CDR3 sequences, approximately 20% of which are singletons. The biggest ten clones account for less than 20% of the sample. Overall study results and their limits: Some motif variants had previously been reported in the synovial fluid and blood of reactive arthritis patients, which suggests shared mechanisms of disease initiation. According to the report, matched synovial fluid samples from ankylosing spondylitis patients were significantly enriched for the disease-linked clones. Blood from ankylosing spondylitis patients appeared to be characterized by a TCR beta motif composed of about eight highly homologous amino acid variants. The disease-linked clones had a CD8+ phenotype and were found at relatively low frequencies in peripheral blood.

Counted from cysteine to phenylalanine, this CDR3 has 15 amino acids. Of all the DNA, just the CDR3 is kept, 45 bases in frame from base 1. V sheds 2 bases and J sheds 0 bases, leaving 6 bases between their ends. Based on the germline V gene, the CDR1 and CDR2 sequences are SGHDT and YYEEEE. The specimen sequenced was blood, either unsorted or a sorted T cell fraction (not recorded which). This receptor was obtained from a male donor with ankylosing spondylitis. The chain joins TRBV5-6 to TRBJ2-6; there is no confident call for the D gene. The bases read TGTGCCAGCAGCTTCGGATACTCTGGGGCCAACGTCCTGACTTTC. It encodes CASSFGYSGANVLTF. With all but the CDR3 taken from the reference TRBV5-6 and TRBJ2-6 genes, the full variable domain is: DAGVTQSPTHLIKTRGQQVTLRCSPKSGHDTVSWYQQALGQGPQFIFQYYEEEERQRGNFPDRFSGHQFPNYSSELNVNALLLGDSALYLCASSFGYSGANVLTFGAGSRLTVL.